The clone carrying this T cell receptor beta chain was seen repeatedly, ten times or more. The antigen is not known. The entry originates in a study of T-cell reconstitution after alpha-beta-depleted transplantation in children. Trimming left V 4 bases short and J 5 bases short, with 9 bases between. The CDR3 has 13 amino acids. Looked up from germline, CDR1 is LGHNA and CDR2 is YNFKEQ. Unique molecular identifiers featured in how the TCRbeta library was prepared. A single record per CDR3 protein comes from TCRdb applying MiXCR to the PCR reads. The data hold about 300,000 distinct CDR3 sequences, with over 9.5% observed a single time. Broader study findings: By one year post-transplant, T-cell counts and diversity largely arose from T cells that were newly produced.

The V gene is TRBV4-2, the J gene TRBJ2-1; unclear D gene. The clonotype was recovered from a boy under two years old with acute myeloid leukemia, due to receive a stem cell transplant. Sequencing was performed on PBMCs, taken before TCRalphabeta/CD19-depleted stem cell transplant. The CDR3 spells CASSLEEDNEQFF. The CDR3 nucleotides are TGTGCCAGCAGCCTAGAGGAAGACAATGAGCAGTTCTTC.